A single sample gave rise to the 11 T cell receptor beta chains below, sequenced in a study of OX40 agonist ivuxolimab in advanced cancers. Generated by immunoSEQ multiplex PCR, the TCRdb table keeps only in-frame clones and is missing some. The table includes about 18,000 clones, 80% to 85% detected once. Sequences were derived from CD4+ or CD8+ T cells sorted from blood, sampled in a trial of the OX40 agonist ivuxolimab. The receptors stem from an adult with an advanced solid tumor such as melanoma, head and neck, liver or kidney cancer.

The chain uses TRBV6-6 and TRBJ1-2, with no clear D. The CDR3 consists of 14 residues. Germline V gene lookup returns CDR1 MNHNY and CDR2 SVGAGI (reference sequence). The ends were cut back, 2 bases at V and 1 base at J, with 8 bases in the middle. The CDR3, as DNA: TGTGCCAGCAGTTACACGAACAATAACTATGGCTACACCTTC. Translation: CASSYTNNNYGYTF.

J is TRBJ1-2 and V is TRBV30; D unresolved. This CDR3 spans 16 amino acids. V was cut by 7 bases and J by 0 bases, with 21 bases left in between. Germline CDR1 and CDR2: GTSNPN and SVGIG (reference sequence). CDR3 amino acids: CASTHFRFDSNYGYTF. DNA for the CDR3: TGTGCCTCGACTCACTTTCGGTTCGACTCTAACTATGGCTACACCTTC.

The chain employs TRBV4-1 and TRBJ1-6, with D perhaps TRBD1 (6 bases). Germline assignment: CDR1 MGHRA and CDR2 YSYEKL. V lost 3 bases to trimming and J lost 14 bases, with 23 bases between them. CDR3 length: 16 residues. The CDR3 loop reads CASSHPGGLAYGALHF. The CDR3 DNA sequence: TGCGCCAGCAGCCACCCGGGGGGGCTGGCATATGGGGCCCTCCACTTT.

This rearrangement joins TRBV28 to TRBJ1-4; 7 bases are shared with TRBD1. This CDR3 has 13 amino acids. The J segment lost 5 bases and the V segment lost 8 bases, leaving 5 bases of the junction unmatched. The germline gives CDR1 MDHEN, CDR2 SYDVKM. The DNA for the CDR3 is TGTGCCAGCCGGACAGGACTGAATGAAAAACTGTTTTTT. Translating gives CASRTGLNEKLFF. Supplemented by reference TRBV28 and TRBJ1-4, the full variable domain reads DVKVTQSSRYLVKRTGEKVFLECVQDMDHENMFWYRQDPGLGLRLIYFSYDVKMKEKGDIPEGYSVSREKKERFSLILESASTNQTSMYLCASRTGLNEKLFFGSGTQLSVL.

This chain connects TRBV28 to TRBJ2-1; TRBD1 matches 9 bases. There are 16 residues in the CDR3. Germline CDR1 reads MDHEN; CDR2 reads SYDVKM. With 1 base clipped from V and 7 bases from J, the junction kept 8 bases outside the gene matches. The CDR3 protein is CASSLSGQGLGNEQFF. As DNA, the CDR3 is TGTGCCAGCAGTTTATCGGGACAGGGATTGGGGAATGAGCAGTTCTTC.

The chain links TRBV30 to TRBJ2-3; 11 bases align to TRBD2. Germline V gene data show CDR1 as GTSNPN and CDR2 as SVGIG (reference sequence). The CDR3 length is 14 residues. V shed 5 bases and J 4 bases; nucleotides not matched to a gene: 5. The CDR3 loop is CAWGSGGAPDTQYF. CDR3 bases: TGTGCCTGGGGTAGCGGGGGGGCCCCAGATACGCAGTATTTT. Drawing the rest from reference TRBV30 and TRBJ2-3, the complete variable domain is SQTIHQWPATLVQPVGSPLSLECTVEGTSNPNLYWYRQAAGRGLQLLFYSVGIGQISSEVPQNLSASRPQDRQFILSSKKLLLSDSGFYLCAWGSGGAPDTQYFGPGTRLTVL.

J is TRBJ2-5 and V is TRBV18; D is unresolved. The CDR3 has 11 residues. The germline V gene encodes CDR1 KGHSH and CDR2 LQKENI. V dropped 3 bases and J dropped 4 bases, with 3 bases sitting between them. The CDR3 loop is CASSPPETQYF. DNA for the CDR3: TGTGCCAGCTCACCCCCAGAGACCCAGTACTTC.

V and J are TRBV9 and TRBJ1-1, with TRBD1 identical over 7 bases. The V segment lost 3 bases and the J segment 7 bases; nucleotides outside the gene matches: 12. Germline CDR1 SGDLS, CDR2 YYNGEE. The CDR3 extends over 15 amino acids. CDR3 DNA sequence: TGTGCCAGCAGCGCGTACAGGGGTGGTCTTAGTGAAGCTTTCTTT. It yields the protein CASSAYRGGLSEAFF. The full variable domain, rest sourced from reference TRBV9 and TRBJ1-1, is DSGVTQTPKHLITATGQRVTLRCSPRSGDLSVYWYQQSLDQGLQFLIQYYNGEERAKGNILERFSAQQFPDLHSELNLSSLELGDSALYFCASSAYRGGLSEAFFGQGTRLTVV.

V is TRBV9 and J is TRBJ2-1, with TRBD2 identical over 8 bases. CDR1 SGDLS and CDR2 YYNGEE come from the germline V gene. The CDR3 loop spans 16 amino acids. V dropped 4 bases and J dropped 7; count of bases not matched to a gene: 13. The CDR3 is CASSFSGENLVNEQFF. The CDR3 nucleotides are TGTGCCAGCAGCTTTAGCGGGGAAAATTTAGTTAATGAGCAGTTCTTC.

The chain joins TRBV2 to TRBJ2-3; TRBD2 aligns across 12 bases. From germline, CDR1 is SNHLY and CDR2 FYNNEI. The CDR3 covers 15 residues. V trimming: 4 bases; J trimming: 4 bases; junction bases outside the gene matches: 3. The CDR3 DNA reads as TGTGCCAGCAGTGGTGGGACTAGCGGGCCAGATACGCAGTATTTT. It translates to CASSGGTSGPDTQYF.

The chain employs TRBV27 and TRBJ2-3, with 10 bases lining up with TRBD1. Germline V gives CDR1 MNHEY, CDR2 SMNVEV (reference sequence). V was pared by 3 bases and J by 4 bases, with 7 bases of the junction left unmatched. There are 16 residues in the CDR3. The CDR3 coding sequence is TGTGCCAGCAGTTTCCCCGGGACAGGGGAAGCAGATACGCAGTATTTT. Protein sequence: CASSFPGTGEADTQYF.